This T cell receptor beta chain is from a study of OX40 agonist ivuxolimab in advanced cancers. Study-level information: At 0.01 to 10 mg/kg, ivuxolimab was administered intravenously to patients every 2 weeks.

Using immunoSEQ multiplex PCR, the repertoire was profiled, and TCRdb retains in-frame clones only, with some absent. The repertoire holds 90,000 to 100,000 clones, with roughly 80% as singletons. A remark on this clone: Its antigen remains unknown. Additional DNA sequences in this sample encode the identical CDR3.

This CDR3 comprises 13 residues. Germline V lookup: CDR1 SGHAT, CDR2 FQNNGV. The V end lost 2 bases, the J end lost 1 base, and 5 bases lay between the germline ends. Study-wide results and limits: Antigen targets of the expanded peripheral T cells went undetermined. Relative to CD4+ cells, CD8+ T cells on average had more expanded clones.

The material was CD4+ or CD8+ T cells sorted from blood, obtained in a trial of the OX40 agonist ivuxolimab. The chain employs TRBV11-2 and TRBJ1-1, with D uncertain. The TCR comes from an adult with an advanced solid tumor such as melanoma, head and neck, liver or kidney cancer. CDR3 residues: CASSLRQNTEAFF. CDR3 in DNA: TGTGCCAGCAGCTTACGACAGAACACTGAAGCTTTCTTT.